The 12 T cell receptor beta chains below all came from one sample that was sequenced in a study of CD8 T cells in ankylosing spondylitis. One entry per CDR3 protein, called by TCRdb with MiXCR from the 5' RACE reads. The data show about 360,000 distinct CDR3 sequences, 20% to 25% seen once. The sequencing sample was made of blood, either unsorted or a sorted T cell fraction (not recorded which). The receptors come from a male donor with ankylosing spondylitis or in good health (not recorded which).

This chain connects TRBV30 to TRBJ2-1; D is unclear. The V and J ends lost 3 bases and 9 bases respectively, with 9 bases between them. The germline V gene encodes CDR1 GTSNPN and CDR2 SVGIG (reference sequence). CDR3 size: 11 residues. The CDR3 region has the DNA TGTGCCTGGAGGGCGCTGAGTGAGCAGTTCTTC. Translated: CAWRALSEQFF. The variable domain in full, completed from reference TRBV30 and TRBJ2-1, reads SQTIHQWPATLVQPVGSPLSLECTVEGTSNPNLYWYRQAAGRGLQLLFYSVGIGQISSEVPQNLSASRPQDRQFILSSKKLLLSDSGFYLCAWRALSEQFFGPGTRLTVL.

This clonotype was recorded once. The chain links TRBV6-1 to TRBJ2-6, with unresolved D. Germline CDR1 MNHNS, CDR2 SASEGT. Trimming removed 6 bases from V and 14 bases from J, with 8 bases in between. CDR3 length: 10 residues. The CDR3 reads CASRGSLLTF. The CDR3 nucleotides read TGTGCCAGCAGGGGTTCACTCCTGACTTTC.

The CDR3 DNA reads TGTGCCAGCAGGGTAGCGGGGGGGCTTGAGCAGTTCTTC. This codes for CASRVAGGLEQFF. V is TRBV7-9 and J is TRBJ2-1, with TRBD2 matching over 11 bases. This CDR3 spans 13 amino acids. The germline gives CDR1 SEHNR, CDR2 FQNEAQ (reference sequence). J gave up 9 bases and V 6 bases, and 4 bases lay outside the gene matches. Complete variable domain (other parts from reference TRBV7-9 and TRBJ2-1): DTGVSQNPRHKITKRGQNVTFRCDPISEHNRLYWYRQTLGQGPEFLTYFQNEAQLEKSRLLSDRFSAERPKGSFSTLEIQRTEQGDSAMYLCASRVAGGLEQFFGPGTRLTVL.

A few counts support this clonotype. The chain links TRBV29-1 to TRBJ2-2; 9 nucleotides match TRBD1. CDR3 size: 14 residues. With 2 bases clipped from V and 4 bases from J, the junction kept 2 bases outside the gene matches. Germline values: CDR1 SQVTM, CDR2 ANQGSEA. The DNA for the CDR3 is TGCAGCGTTGAACGGACAGGGGTCACCGGGGAGCTGTTTTTT. Translating it yields CSVERTGVTGELFF.

This clonotype has only a few counts. The V and J genes are TRBV5-7 and TRBJ2-7; D is unclear. TRBV5-7 is recorded as an ORF, its role being uncertain. The CDR3 covers 15 residues. V was clipped by 3 bases and J by 3 bases, with 16 bases between them. The CDR3 reads CASSSPSVGLYEQYF. The CDR3 nucleotides read TGTGCCAGCAGCTCACCCTCCGTGGGCCTCTACGAGCAGTACTTC.

V usage is TRBV12-3 or TRBV12-4 and J usage is TRBJ2-7; 9 positions agree with TRBD1. This CDR3 contains 16 residues. V lost 5 bases, J lost 4 bases, and 12 bases stayed unmatched. The CDR3 loop reads CASSTPGTGHPYEQYF. CDR3 nucleotide sequence: TGTGCCAGCAGTACCCCCGGGACAGGGCACCCTTACGAGCAGTACTTC.

The V call is TRBV28, the J call TRBJ2-1, with a tentative D call TRBD2 (7 bases). The V gene's germline CDR1 is MDHEN and CDR2 SYDVKM. The CDR3 is made up of 12 amino acids. CDR3 in DNA: TGTGCTCTGGGGGGGGCCCACAATGAGCAGTTCTTC. It codes for CALGGAHNEQFF.

This sequence joins TRBV3-1 and TRBJ2-1; 10 bases match TRBD1. Trimming cost V 0 bases and J 14 bases; bases outside gene matches: 7. The CDR3 runs 14 residues. Germline V gene sequence: CDR1 LGHDT, CDR2 YNNKEL (reference sequence). CDR3 region: CASSQEPWGQGKFF. The CDR3 DNA reads TGTGCCAGCAGCCAAGAGCCTTGGGGACAGGGGAAGTTCTTC.

A few counts support this clonotype. V gene TRBV12-3 or TRBV12-4 combines with J gene TRBJ2-2; TRBD1 agrees at 9 bases. The CDR3 covers 15 residues. Trimming removed 6 bases from V and 4 bases from J; junction bases left unmatched: 6. In nucleotides, the CDR3 is TGTGCCAGCAGGCCCGGGACAGGGTCCACCGGGGAGCTGTTTTTT. Amino acid sequence: CASRPGTGSTGELFF.

CDR3 in amino acids: CASSFLAGGSDTQYF. CDR3 sequence (DNA): TGTGCCAGCAGCTTCCTAGCGGGGGGATCCGATACGCAGTATTTT. The chain has TRBV7-6 and TRBJ2-3, with 11 positions matching TRBD2. CDR3 length equals 15 residues. V trimming: 3 bases; J trimming: 6 bases; junction bases outside the gene matches: 5. CDR1 is SGHVS and CDR2 is FNYEAQ in the germline V gene.

The chain combines TRBV20-1 with TRBJ2-5, with D perhaps matching TRBD1 or TRBD2 (6 bases each). The CDR3 contains 19 residues. Germline CDR1 and CDR2: DFQATT and SNEGSKA (reference sequence). The ends were cut back, 3 bases at V and 5 bases at J, with 31 bases in the middle. The CDR3 loop is CSARSPGDWQLRNRETQYF. CDR3 coding DNA: TGCAGTGCTAGGTCCCCAGGGGACTGGCAACTTCGGAATCGGGAGACCCAGTACTTC.

The chain is built from TRBV11-1 and TRBJ2-1, with 9 nucleotides matching TRBD1. Germline lookup yields CDR1 SGHAT and CDR2 FQDESV (reference sequence). The CDR3 is 19 amino acids. With 1 base clipped from V and 9 bases from J, the junction kept 19 bases outside the gene matches. DNA for the CDR3: TGTGCCAGCAGCTTAGATTCCCGGAGTGGGACAGGGACGGAGGCTGAGCAGTTCTTC. Amino acid sequence: CASSLDSRSGTGTEAEQFF.